Presented here are 22 T cell receptor beta chains from one specimen sequenced in a study of technical replicates of blood from a handful of donors. The repertoire was sequenced with immunoSEQ multiplex PCR; TCRdb's copy has only in-frame clones and lacks some. The sample includes tens of thousands of clones, 70% to 90% of them seen just once. Sequenced material: PBMCs. The source of these receptors is a human donor in good health. Some clones in this sample may be carry-over from other donors' samples.

This chain joins TRBV10-3 and TRBJ2-2, with TRBD2 matching 14 bases. The V and J ends lost 11 bases and 1 base, in that order; junction bases with no gene match: 9. CDR1 ENHRY and CDR2 SYGVKD come from the germline V gene. The CDR3 loop spans 17 amino acids. For the CDR3, the DNA is TGTGCCCTACCGGGACTAGCGGGGGTTAAGAACACCGGGGAGCTGTTTTTT. It specifies CALPGLAGVKNTGELFF.

The V gene is TRBV5-3, the J gene TRBJ1-1; D might be TRBD1 (6 bases). TRBV5-3 is placed among ORFs of uncertain function. Trimming took off 3 bases at V and 1 base at J, with 13 bases between the two ends. This CDR3 is built from 15 residues. The CDR3 DNA reads TGTGCCAGAAGCTCAACAGGGCTCGAGAACACTGAAGCTTTCTTT. This sequence encodes CARSSTGLENTEAFF.

This clone was counted many times. The chain links TRBV6-1 to TRBJ2-7, with D tentatively TRBD1 (6 bases). Germline V lookup: CDR1 MNHNS, CDR2 SASEGT. There are 15 residues in the CDR3. Trimming cost V 3 bases and J 4 bases, with 16 bases left between them. CDR3 DNA sequence: TGTGCCAGCAGTGACAATCCAGGGGCTTTGTACGAGCAGTACTTC. Amino acids: CASSDNPGALYEQYF.

The chain recombines TRBV11-2 with TRBJ2-1, with D possibly TRBD2 on 6 matching bases. CDR1 is SGHAT, CDR2 FQNNGV, per germline. The CDR3 runs 14 residues. V lost 5 bases, J lost 5 bases, and 13 bases lay in between. CDR3 loop: CASSPGTSNNEQFF. For the CDR3, the DNA is TGTGCCAGCAGCCCCGGCACTAGCAACAATGAGCAGTTCTTC.

The chain joins TRBV4-3 to TRBJ2-7; D possibly corresponds to TRBD2 (6 bases). The CDR3 is 15 residues long. Trimming stripped 1 base from V and 4 bases from J, with 14 bases between. Germline CDR1 and CDR2: LGHNA and YSLEER. The CDR3 DNA follows: TGCGCCAGCAGCCAAGCCATGGGCCGGGGGTACGAGCAGTACTTC. Encoded protein: CASSQAMGRGYEQYF.

The rearrangement joins TRBV27 to TRBJ1-3; 8 bases align to TRBD1. V trimming: 3 bases; J trimming: 3 bases; junction bases outside the gene matches: 4. This CDR3 has 15 amino acids. CDR1 and CDR2 (germline): MNHEY, SMNVEV (reference sequence). CDR3 in DNA: TGTGCCAGCAGTTTCCGGACAGGGAATGGAAACACCATATATTTT. Encoded protein: CASSFRTGNGNTIYF.

This chain joins TRBV5-1 and TRBJ2-1; 8 bases fit TRBD2. With V trimmed by 2 bases and J by 0 bases, 16 bases remained unmatched. Germline loops: CDR1 SGHRS, CDR2 YFSETQ. This CDR3 region has 20 residues. The CDR3 region has the DNA TGCGCCAGCAGCTTCGGACCCCGGACTAGCTCACGGAGCTCCTACAATGAGCAGTTCTTC. It encodes CASSFGPRTSSRSSYNEQFF.

This chain connects TRBV7-9 to TRBJ1-2; TRBD1 aligns across 12 bases. The CDR3 covers 17 residues. CDR1 is SEHNR and CDR2 is FQNEAQ in the germline V gene (reference sequence). Trimming at V came to 2 bases and at J to 7 bases, leaving 11 bases not matched to a gene. CDR3 bases: TGTGCCAGCAGCTTATACAAGGGGACAGGGGGCAAGGTTGGCTACACCTTC. It encodes CASSLYKGTGGKVGYTF.

This clone was seen only once. The chain employs TRBV10-2 and TRBJ2-7, with D tentatively TRBD1 (6 bases). The V and J ends lost 4 bases and 7 bases respectively, with 11 bases between them. Germline V gene data show CDR1 as WSHSY and CDR2 as SAAADI. The CDR3 consists of 12 residues. CDR3 loop: CASSVGASEQYF. CDR3 nucleotides: TGCGCCAGCAGTGTGGGGGCATCTGAGCAGTACTTC.

This rearrangement joins TRBV6-5 to TRBJ1-6; D not resolved. The CDR3 is 15 residues long. Between the trimmed V and J ends, which lost 6 bases and 7 bases, there was a span of 16 bases. CDR1 is MNHEY, CDR2 SVGAGI, per germline. Here the CDR3 reads CASSSGFYLNSPLHF. In DNA, the CDR3 is TGTGCCAGCAGCTCCGGGTTCTACCTAAATTCACCCCTCCACTTT.

The chain couples TRBV7-6 to TRBJ2-7; 7 bases agree with TRBD1. This CDR3 spans 15 amino acids. The junction had 8 bases not matched to a gene; V was cut back by 0 bases and J by 6 bases. Germline CDR1 and CDR2: SGHVS and FNYEAQ. DNA for the CDR3: TGTGCCAGCAGCTTAGCGGAACAGGGGCGGGCCGAGCAGTACTTC. As protein: CASSLAEQGRAEQYF.

This sequence joins TRBV5-1 and TRBJ2-3; possibly TRBD2 for D (6 bases). With 0 bases removed from V and 3 bases from J, the gap between germline ends came to 8 bases. Per germline, CDR1 SGHRS and CDR2 YFSETQ. The CDR3 loop spans 14 amino acids. This CDR3 reads CASSLAGRTDTQYF. The CDR3 DNA reads as TGCGCCAGCAGCTTGGCAGGGAGGACAGATACGCAGTATTTT. The complete variable domain, with remaining parts taken from reference TRBV5-1 and TRBJ2-3, reads KAGVTQTPRYLIKTRGQQVTLSCSPISGHRSVSWYQQTPGQGLQFLFEYFSETQRNKGNFPGRFSGRQFSNSRSEMNVSTLELGDSALYLCASSLAGRTDTQYFGPGTRLTVL.

Only one count was recorded for this clone. The CDR3 region has the DNA TGTGCCAGCAGCTTAGCGCAGCCGCGGGAGGTGGAGACCCAGTACTTC. As protein: CASSLAQPREVETQYF. This chain joins TRBV7-2 and TRBJ2-5, with 8 positions matching TRBD2. Germline V CDR1 and CDR2: SGHTA, FQGNSA. J lost 5 bases, V lost 0 bases, and 8 bases had no gene match. The CDR3 is 16 residues long.

The V gene is TRBV7-8, the J gene TRBJ1-1, with a possible D match to TRBD1 (6 bases). Germline V gene lookup returns CDR1 SGHVS and CDR2 FQNEAQ. With 7 bases removed from V and 1 base from J, the gap between germline ends came to 13 bases. CDR3 size: 14 residues. The CDR3 DNA sequence: TGTGCCAGCAACCGTATACAGGGGAACACTGAAGCTTTCTTT. This codes for CASNRIQGNTEAFF.

The V call is TRBV7-3, the J call TRBJ2-5, with D unresolved. V was cut by 4 bases and J by 5 bases, with 11 bases left in between. The CDR3 covers 13 residues. Germline V gene data show CDR1 as SGHTA and CDR2 as FQGTGA. CDR3: CASSWAREETQYF. The DNA of the CDR3 is TGTGCCAGCAGCTGGGCTCGAGAGGAGACCCAGTACTTC.

This rearrangement joins TRBV4-3 to TRBJ2-7; the match to TRBD2 covers 8 bases. CDR3 length equals 16 residues. The germline gives CDR1 LGHNA, CDR2 YSLEER. Germline trimming cut 2 bases from V and 2 bases from J; bases unmatched to any gene: 8. The CDR3 spells CASSQSRGGSAYEQYF. The CDR3 DNA reads TGCGCCAGCAGCCAAAGTCGCGGGGGGAGTGCCTACGAGCAGTACTTC.

J is TRBJ2-2 and V is TRBV9; D is perhaps TRBD2 (7 bases). V was shortened by 6 bases and J by 7 bases, with 22 bases between the two germline ends. The CDR3 is 16 residues long. Germline assignment: CDR1 SGDLS and CDR2 YYNGEE. The CDR3 spells CASNPRSGGHNGELFF. The CDR3 DNA sequence: TGTGCCAGCAACCCAAGATCGGGGGGCCATAACGGGGAGCTGTTTTTT.

This chain links TRBV18 with TRBJ1-1; D unclear. The V gene lost 3 bases and the J gene lost 1 base, with 24 bases spanning the gap. This CDR3 spans 19 amino acids. CDR1 and CDR2 from the germline V gene are KGHSH and LQKENI. The CDR3 here is CASSPLIDEGFRKNTEAFF. Here the CDR3 DNA reads TGTGCCAGCTCACCCCTCATCGACGAGGGCTTCAGGAAGAACACTGAAGCTTTCTTT.

This chain joins TRBV6-1 and TRBJ2-2; 9 nucleotides match TRBD1. J was trimmed by 7 bases and V by 11 bases; bases with no gene match: 8. The CDR3 has 13 residues. Germline V lookup: CDR1 MNHNS, CDR2 SASEGT. The DNA of the CDR3 is TGTGCCGGCAACAGGGGGCTGAACGGGGAGCTGTTTTTT. Its translation is CAGNRGLNGELFF.

This clone was observed a handful of times. The J gene is TRBJ1-6, the V gene TRBV7-3; D is unresolved. The V gene's germline CDR1 is SGHTA and CDR2 FQGTGA. This CDR3 region has 11 residues. Trimming pared 6 bases from V and 9 bases from J, leaving 6 bases between. CDR3 residues: CASSPFSPLHF. CDR3 DNA sequence: TGTGCCAGCAGTCCCTTTTCACCCCTCCACTTT.

The CDR3, as DNA: TGTGCCAGCAGTTACGCAAGACCGGGACTAGCAGATACGCAGTATTTT. Residues: CASSYARPGLADTQYF. V usage is TRBV6-5 and J usage is TRBJ2-3, with 8 bases fitting TRBD2. Trimming removed 2 bases from V and 4 bases from J; junction bases left unmatched: 8. CDR3 size: 16 residues. Germline-derived CDR1 and CDR2 are MNHEY and SVGAGI.

The chain has TRBV4-2 and TRBJ1-3; possible D gene TRBD1, 5 bases. V gave up 1 base and J gave up 2 bases, with 12 bases separating them. Germline values: CDR1 LGHNA, CDR2 YNFKEQ. The CDR3 runs 16 residues. The CDR3 DNA sequence: TGTGCCAGCAGCCAAGTCACAGGTGCCGCTGGAAACACCATATATTTT. It specifies CASSQVTGAAGNTIYF.